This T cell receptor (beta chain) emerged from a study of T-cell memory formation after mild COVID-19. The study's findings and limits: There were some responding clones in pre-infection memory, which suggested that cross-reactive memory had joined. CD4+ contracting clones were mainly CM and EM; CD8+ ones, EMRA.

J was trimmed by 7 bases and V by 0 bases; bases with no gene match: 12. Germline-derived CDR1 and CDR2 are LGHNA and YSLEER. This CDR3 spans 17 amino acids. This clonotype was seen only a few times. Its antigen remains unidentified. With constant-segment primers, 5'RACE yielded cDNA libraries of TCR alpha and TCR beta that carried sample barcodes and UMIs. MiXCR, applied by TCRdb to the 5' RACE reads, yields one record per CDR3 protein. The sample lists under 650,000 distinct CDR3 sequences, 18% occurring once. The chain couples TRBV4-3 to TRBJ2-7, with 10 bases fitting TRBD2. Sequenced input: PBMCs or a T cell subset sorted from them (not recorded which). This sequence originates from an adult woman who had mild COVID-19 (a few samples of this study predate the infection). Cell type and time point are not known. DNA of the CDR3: TGCGCCAGCAGCCAAGAAATAACGGTTAGCGGGAGGTTGGAGCAGTACTTC. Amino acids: CASSQEITVSGRLEQYF.